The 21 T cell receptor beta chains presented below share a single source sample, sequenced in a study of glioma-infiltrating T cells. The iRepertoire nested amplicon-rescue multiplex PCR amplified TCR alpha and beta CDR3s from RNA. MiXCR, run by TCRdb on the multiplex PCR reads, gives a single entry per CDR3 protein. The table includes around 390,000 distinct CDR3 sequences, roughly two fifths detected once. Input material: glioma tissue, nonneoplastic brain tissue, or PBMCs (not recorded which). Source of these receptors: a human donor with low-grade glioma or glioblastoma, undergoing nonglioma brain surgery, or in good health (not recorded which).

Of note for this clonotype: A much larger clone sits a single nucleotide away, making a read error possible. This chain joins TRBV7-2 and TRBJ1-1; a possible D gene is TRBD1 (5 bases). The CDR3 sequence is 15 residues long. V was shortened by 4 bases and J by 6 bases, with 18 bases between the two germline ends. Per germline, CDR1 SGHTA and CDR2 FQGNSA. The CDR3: CASSSRTGGDSEAFF. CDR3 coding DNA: TGTGCCAGCAGCTCCCGGACGGGAGGGGACTCTGAAGCTTTCTTT.

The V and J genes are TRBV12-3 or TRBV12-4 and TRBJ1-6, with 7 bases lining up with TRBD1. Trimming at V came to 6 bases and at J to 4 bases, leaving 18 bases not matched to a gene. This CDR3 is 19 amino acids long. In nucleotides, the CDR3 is TGTGCCAGCAGCCGTATGAGCCTGAGGGGGCGGACATATAATTCACCCCTCCACTTT. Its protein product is CASSRMSLRGRTYNSPLHF.

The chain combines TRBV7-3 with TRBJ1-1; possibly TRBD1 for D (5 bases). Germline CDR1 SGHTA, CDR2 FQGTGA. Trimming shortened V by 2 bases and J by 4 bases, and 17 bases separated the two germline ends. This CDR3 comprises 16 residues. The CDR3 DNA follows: TGTGCCAGCAGCTTATATAAGGGCAGGGTGGGCACTGAAGCTTTCTTT. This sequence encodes CASSLYKGRVGTEAFF. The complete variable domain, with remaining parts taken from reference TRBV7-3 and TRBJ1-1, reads GAGVSQTPSNKVTEKGKYVELRCDPISGHTALYWYRQSLGQGPEFLIYFQGTGAADDSGLPNDRFFAVRPEGSVSTLKIQRTERGDSAVYLCASSLYKGRVGTEAFFGQGTRLTVV.

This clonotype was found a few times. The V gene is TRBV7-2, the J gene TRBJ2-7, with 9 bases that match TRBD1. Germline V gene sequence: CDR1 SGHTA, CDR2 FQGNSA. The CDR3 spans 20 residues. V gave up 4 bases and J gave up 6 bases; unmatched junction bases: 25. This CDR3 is CASSYRRDRAGHGLLCEQYF. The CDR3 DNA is TGTGCCAGCAGCTATAGAAGGGACAGGGCGGGGCACGGACTGTTATGCGAGCAGTACTTC.

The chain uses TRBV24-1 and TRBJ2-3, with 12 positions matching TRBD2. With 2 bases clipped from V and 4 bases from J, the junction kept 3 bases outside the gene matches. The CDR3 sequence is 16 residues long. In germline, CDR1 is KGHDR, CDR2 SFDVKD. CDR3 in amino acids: CATSDSTSGSPDTQYF. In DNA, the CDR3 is TGTGCCACCAGTGATTCGACTAGCGGGAGTCCAGATACGCAGTATTTT.

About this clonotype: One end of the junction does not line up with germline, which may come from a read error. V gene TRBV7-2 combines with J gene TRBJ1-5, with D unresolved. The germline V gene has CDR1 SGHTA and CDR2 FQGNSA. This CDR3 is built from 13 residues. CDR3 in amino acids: CARSLELGQPQHF. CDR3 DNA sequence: TGTGCCAGAAGCTTAGAGTTGGGTCAGCCCCAGCATTTT. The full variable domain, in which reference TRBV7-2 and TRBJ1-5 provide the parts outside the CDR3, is GAGVSQSPSNKVTEKGKDVELRCDPISGHTALYWYRQSLGQGLEFLIYFQGNSAPDKSGLPSDRFSAERTGGSVSTLTIQRTQQEDSAVYLCARSLELGQPQHFGDGTRLSIL.

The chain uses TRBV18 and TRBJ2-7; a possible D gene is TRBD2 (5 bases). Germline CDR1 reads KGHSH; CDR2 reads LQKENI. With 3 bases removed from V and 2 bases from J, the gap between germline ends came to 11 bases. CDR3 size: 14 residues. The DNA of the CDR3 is TGTGCCAGCTCACCTGTGGACGGGGCCTACGAGCAGTACTTC. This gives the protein CASSPVDGAYEQYF. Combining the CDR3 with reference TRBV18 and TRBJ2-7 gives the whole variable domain NAGVMQNPRHLVRRRGQEARLRCSPMKGHSHVYWYRQLPEEGLKFMVYLQKENIIDESGMPKERFSAEFPKEGPSILRIQQVVRGDSAAYFCASSPVDGAYEQYFGPGTRLTVT.

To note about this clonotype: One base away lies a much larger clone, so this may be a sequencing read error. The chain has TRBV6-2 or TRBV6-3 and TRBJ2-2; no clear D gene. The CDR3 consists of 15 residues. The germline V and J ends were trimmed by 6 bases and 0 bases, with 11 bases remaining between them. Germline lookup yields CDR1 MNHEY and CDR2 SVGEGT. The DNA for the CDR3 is TGTGCCAGCAGACACCCCCACGCGAACACCGGGGAGCTGTTTTTT. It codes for CASRHPHANTGELFF.

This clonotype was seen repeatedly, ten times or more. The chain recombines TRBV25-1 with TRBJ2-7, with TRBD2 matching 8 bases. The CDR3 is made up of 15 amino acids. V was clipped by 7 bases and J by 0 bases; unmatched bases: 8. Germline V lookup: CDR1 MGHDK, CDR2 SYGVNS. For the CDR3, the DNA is TGTGCCAGCACCCTTAGCGGGACTCCCTCCTACGAGCAGTACTTC. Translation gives CASTLSGTPSYEQYF.

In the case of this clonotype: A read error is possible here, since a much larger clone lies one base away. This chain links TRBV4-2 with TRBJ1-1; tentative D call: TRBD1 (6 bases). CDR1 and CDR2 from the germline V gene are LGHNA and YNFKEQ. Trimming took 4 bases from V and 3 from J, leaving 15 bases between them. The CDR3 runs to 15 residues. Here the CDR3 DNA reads TGTGCCAGCAGCCTTAAGGCGGGGGCTTACACTGAAGCTTTCTTT. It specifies CASSLKAGAYTEAFF.

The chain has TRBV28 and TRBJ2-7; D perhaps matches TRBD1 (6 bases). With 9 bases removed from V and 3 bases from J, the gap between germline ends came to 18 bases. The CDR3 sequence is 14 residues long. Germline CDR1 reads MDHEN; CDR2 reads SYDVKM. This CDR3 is CARSPPGQDYEQYF. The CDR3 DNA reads TGTGCCAGAAGTCCCCCGGGACAAGACTACGAGCAGTACTTC.

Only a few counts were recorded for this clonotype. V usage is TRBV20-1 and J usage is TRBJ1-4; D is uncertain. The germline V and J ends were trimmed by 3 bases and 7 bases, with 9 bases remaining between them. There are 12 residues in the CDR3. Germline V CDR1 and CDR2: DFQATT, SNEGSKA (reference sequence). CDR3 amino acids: CSASSGREKLFF. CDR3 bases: TGCAGTGCTAGCTCCGGGCGTGAAAAACTGTTTTTT.

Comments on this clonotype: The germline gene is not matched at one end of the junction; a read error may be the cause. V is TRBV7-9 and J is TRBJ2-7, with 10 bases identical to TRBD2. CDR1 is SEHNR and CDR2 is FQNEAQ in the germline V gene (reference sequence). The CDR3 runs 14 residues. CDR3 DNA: TGTGCCAGCAGCTCATCTAGCGGGAGAGGGGAGCATTACTTC. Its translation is CASSSSSGRGEHYF.

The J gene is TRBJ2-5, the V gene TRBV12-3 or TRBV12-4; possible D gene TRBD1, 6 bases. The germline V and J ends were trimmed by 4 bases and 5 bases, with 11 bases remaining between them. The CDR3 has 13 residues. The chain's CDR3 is CASSWGQRETQYF. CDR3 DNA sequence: TGTGCCAGCAGTTGGGGACAACGCGAGACCCAGTACTTC.

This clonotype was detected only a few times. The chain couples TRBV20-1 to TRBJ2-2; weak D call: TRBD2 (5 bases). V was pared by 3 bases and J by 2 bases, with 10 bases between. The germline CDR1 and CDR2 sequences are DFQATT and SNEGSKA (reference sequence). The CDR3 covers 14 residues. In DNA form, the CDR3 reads TGCAGTGCTAGCCCGGACTTAAACACCGGGGAGCTGTTTTTT. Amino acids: CSASPDLNTGELFF.

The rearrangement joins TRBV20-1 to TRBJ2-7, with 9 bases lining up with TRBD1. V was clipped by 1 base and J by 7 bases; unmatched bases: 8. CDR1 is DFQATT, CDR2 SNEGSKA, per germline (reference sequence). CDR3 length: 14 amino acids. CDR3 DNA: TGCAGTGCTAGAGCCCGGGACAGGGTTGGAGAGCAGTACTTC. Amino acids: CSARARDRVGEQYF.

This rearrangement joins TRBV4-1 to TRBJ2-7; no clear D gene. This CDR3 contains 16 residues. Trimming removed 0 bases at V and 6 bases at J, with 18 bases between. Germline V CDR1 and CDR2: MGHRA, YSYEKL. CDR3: CASSQDFSSFPSEQYF. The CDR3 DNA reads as TGCGCCAGCAGCCAAGATTTTAGCAGCTTCCCCTCCGAGCAGTACTTC.

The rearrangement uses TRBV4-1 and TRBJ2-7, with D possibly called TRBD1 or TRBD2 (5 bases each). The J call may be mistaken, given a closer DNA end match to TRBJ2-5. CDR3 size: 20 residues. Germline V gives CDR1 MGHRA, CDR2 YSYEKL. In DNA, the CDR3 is TGCGCCAGCAGCCAAGATCCGGGACGCCTAACCCTTGGCGACCAAGAGACCCAGTACTTC. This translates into CASSQDPGRLTLGDQETQYF.

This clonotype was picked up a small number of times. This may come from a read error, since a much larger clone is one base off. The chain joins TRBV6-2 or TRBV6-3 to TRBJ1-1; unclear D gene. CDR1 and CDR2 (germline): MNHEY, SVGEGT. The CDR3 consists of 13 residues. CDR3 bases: TGTGCCGGCAGTTACGCCCTGAACACTGAAGCTTTCTTT. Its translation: CAGSYALNTEAFF.

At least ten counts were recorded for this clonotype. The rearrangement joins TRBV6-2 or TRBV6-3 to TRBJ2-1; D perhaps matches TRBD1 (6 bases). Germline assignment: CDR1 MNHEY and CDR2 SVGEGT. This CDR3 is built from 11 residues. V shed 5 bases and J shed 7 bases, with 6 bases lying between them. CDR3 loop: CASSQGNEQFF. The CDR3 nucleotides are TGTGCCAGCAGTCAGGGGAATGAGCAGTTCTTC.

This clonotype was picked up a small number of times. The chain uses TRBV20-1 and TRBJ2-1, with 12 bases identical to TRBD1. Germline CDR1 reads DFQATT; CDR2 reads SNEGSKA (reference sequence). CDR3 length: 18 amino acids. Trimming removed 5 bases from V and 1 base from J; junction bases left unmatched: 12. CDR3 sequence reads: CSAPLGTGGLPSYNEQFF. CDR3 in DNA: TGCAGTGCTCCACTCGGGACAGGGGGCCTGCCTTCCTACAATGAGCAGTTCTTC.